This TCR beta chain came from a study of lymphopenia after photon versus proton radiotherapy. Findings and limits, study-wide: Post-nadir diversity loss with photons came from oligoclonal expansion, particularly CD8+ Temra cells. Photon-treated patients lost naive T cells and TCR diversity; proton-treated stayed stable.

This table comes from immunoSEQ multiplex PCR, and its TCRdb copy is limited to in-frame clones, with some not included. The table shows 150,000 to 200,000 clones, with around nine tenths occurring only once. About this clone itself: Its antigen is not identified.

CDR1 and CDR2 (germline): LNHDA, SQIVND (reference sequence). V lost 5 bases and J lost 5, with 21 bases in between. The CDR3 covers 16 residues. The TCR originated in a man aged 45-60 years with gastric cancer. The J gene is TRBJ1-2, the V gene TRBV19; D unresolved. This sample comprised peripheral blood, obtained from a patient treated with photon-based radiotherapy. CDR3 loop: CASSVSRGFRGYGYTF. The CDR3 coding sequence is TGTGCCAGTAGTGTCTCCCGGGGATTCCGGGGATATGGCTACACCTTC.